This section outlines one TCR beta chain sequence together with its context. What it recognizes is unknown. Data came from immunoSEQ multiplex PCR; TCRdb stores just in-frame clones and leaves some out. The data contain 85,000 to 100,000 clones, more than 85% of them seen just once; the ten biggest clones take up approximately 0.17%. The CDR3 extends over 15 amino acids. The V and J ends lost 5 bases and 8 bases respectively, with 21 bases between them. Per germline, CDR1 SEHNR and CDR2 FQNEAQ (reference sequence). This sample is drawn from a study of graft-versus-host responses after intestinal transplantation. Study summary: Multivisceral, liver-intestinal, or isolated intestinal transplants were given to recipients. Study outcomes and limitations: Allograft clonal ratios (graft-versus-host to host-versus-graft) were high in patients who had graft-donor T cell macrochimerism.

The sample was unstimulated CD4+ T cells sorted from spleen or lymph node cells, taken before intestinal transplant. The chain joins TRBV7-9 to TRBJ1-1, with TRBD1 as a possible D gene (5 bases). The sequence was collected from a human donor who received an intestinal transplant. CDR3 bases: TGTGCCAGCAGCCTGGGGAGGACGCAGGGCTCCGAAGCTTTCTTT. Its protein product is CASSLGRTQGSEAFF.